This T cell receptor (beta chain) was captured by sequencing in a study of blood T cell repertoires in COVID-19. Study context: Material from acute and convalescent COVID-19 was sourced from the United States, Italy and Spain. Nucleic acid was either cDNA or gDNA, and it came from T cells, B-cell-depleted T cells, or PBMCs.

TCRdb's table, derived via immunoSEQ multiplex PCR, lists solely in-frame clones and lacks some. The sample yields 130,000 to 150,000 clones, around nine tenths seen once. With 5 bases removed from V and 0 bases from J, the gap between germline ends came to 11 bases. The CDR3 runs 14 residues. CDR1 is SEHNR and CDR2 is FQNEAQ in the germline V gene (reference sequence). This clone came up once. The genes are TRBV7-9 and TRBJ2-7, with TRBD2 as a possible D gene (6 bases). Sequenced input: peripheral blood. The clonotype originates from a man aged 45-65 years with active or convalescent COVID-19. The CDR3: CASSVTGSSYEQYF. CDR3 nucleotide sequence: TGTGCCAGCAGCGTAACCGGGAGCTCCTACGAGCAGTACTTC.